The present T cell receptor (beta chain) was sequenced within a study of lymphopenia after photon versus proton radiotherapy. Here immunoSEQ multiplex PCR was the method, and the copy in TCRdb shows in-frame clones only, minus some. The sample has 150,000 or so clones; 88% are singletons. Study findings and constraints: Only patients who died were analyzed for survival; proton advantage is unproven. Relative stability marked proton patients; photon patients lost diversity and naive cells. Larger post-nadir TCR diversity loss correlated inversely with survival in deceased patients. After lymphocyte nadir, photon-treated repertoires showed oligoclonal expansion, especially CD8+ Temra.

The sample holds one count of this clone. Its antigen is undetermined. The specimen comprised peripheral blood, sampled from a patient treated with photon-based radiotherapy. The clonotype originates from a man between 50 and 59 years old with gastric cancer.

DNA of the CDR3: TGTGCCAGCAGTATACAGGAGACCCAGTACTTC. As protein: CASSIQETQYF. The chain recombines TRBV2 with TRBJ2-5; D is uncertain. This CDR3 region has 11 residues. Germline loops: CDR1 SNHLY, CDR2 FYNNEI. Trimming removed 5 bases from V and 5 bases from J, with 6 bases in between.